These 13 T cell receptor beta chains came from one sample sequenced in a study of blood T cell repertoires in COVID-19. Produced via immunoSEQ multiplex PCR; TCRdb's table is partial and in-frame only. In the table there are about 300,000 clones, 91% of which are singletons. The source material was peripheral blood. The receptors were sampled from a woman in her twenties or thirties with COVID-19, enrolled during active disease.

The genes are TRBV5-1 and TRBJ2-1; tentatively, D is TRBD2 (5 bases). V lost 4 bases, J lost 5 bases, and 10 bases lay in between. Germline loops: CDR1 SGHRS, CDR2 YFSETQ. This CDR3 contains 13 residues. The CDR3 loop reads CASSLYSDNEQFF. As DNA, the CDR3 is TGCGCCAGCAGCCTCTATAGCGACAATGAGCAGTTCTTC. Supplemented by reference TRBV5-1 and TRBJ2-1, the full variable domain reads KAGVTQTPRYLIKTRGQQVTLSCSPISGHRSVSWYQQTPGQGLQFLFEYFSETQRNKGNFPGRFSGRQFSNSRSEMNVSTLELGDSALYLCASSLYSDNEQFFGPGTRLTVL.

This rearrangement joins TRBV24-1 to TRBJ1-2; D not resolved. The CDR3 is 15 amino acids. V was pared by 3 bases and J by 0 bases, with 10 bases between. CDR1 is KGHDR, CDR2 SFDVKD, per germline. CDR3 DNA: TGTGCCACCAGTGATGACGCGGATTCTAACTATGGCTACACCTTC. Translated, it gives CATSDDADSNYGYTF.

The V call is TRBV10-2, the J call TRBJ2-7, with TRBD1 identical over 8 bases. The germline V gene encodes CDR1 WSHSY and CDR2 SAAADI. The CDR3 covers 14 residues. The trim removed 6 bases at V and 0 bases at J, leaving 4 bases unmatched. CDR3 loop: CASRGQADSYEQYF. CDR3 sequence (DNA): TGCGCCAGCAGGGGACAGGCCGACTCCTACGAGCAGTACTTC.

V and J are TRBV5-4 and TRBJ1-4; D not certain. Between the trimmed V and J ends, which lost 2 bases and 0 bases, there was a span of 11 bases. Germline V CDR1 and CDR2: SGHNT, YYREEE (reference sequence). The CDR3 loop spans 16 amino acids. In DNA form, the CDR3 reads TGTGCCAGCAGCTTCGGCAGACAAGCAACTAATGAAAAACTGTTTTTT. Its translation is CASSFGRQATNEKLFF. The full variable domain, in which reference TRBV5-4 and TRBJ1-4 provide the parts outside the CDR3, is ETGVTQSPTHLIKTRGQQVTLRCSSQSGHNTVSWYQQALGQGPQFIFQYYREEENGRGNFPPRFSGLQFPNYSSELNVNALELDDSALYLCASSFGRQATNEKLFFGSGTQLSVL.

V usage is TRBV7-9 and J usage is TRBJ2-1, with 7 bases fitting TRBD1. Germline assignment: CDR1 SEHNR and CDR2 FQNEAQ (reference sequence). J was trimmed by 8 bases and V by 4 bases; bases with no gene match: 11. CDR3 length: 15 residues. The CDR3 is CASSSRQGFFDEQFF. DNA for the CDR3: TGTGCCAGCAGCTCGCGACAGGGTTTTTTTGATGAGCAGTTCTTC.

This chain connects TRBV20-1 to TRBJ2-3; D unresolved. V lost 0 bases to trimming and J lost 10 bases, with 8 bases between them. The CDR3 sequence is 11 residues long. The germline V gene has CDR1 DFQATT and CDR2 SNEGSKA (reference sequence). CDR3: CSARELSSQYF. The CDR3 DNA reads TGCAGTGCTAGAGAGTTATCGTCGCAGTATTTT.

This clone was seen only a few times. The V and J genes are TRBV28 and TRBJ1-2, with 9 bases aligning to TRBD1. V lost 4 bases and J lost 11; bases outside the gene matches: 20. Germline CDR1 reads MDHEN; CDR2 reads SYDVKM. This CDR3 contains 17 residues. The chain's CDR3 is CASSWWSRLGTGSSYTF. The DNA of the CDR3 is TGTGCCAGCAGTTGGTGGTCACGGCTCGGGACAGGGAGTTCATACACCTTC.

The rearrangement links TRBV27 to TRBJ1-2; 10 bases are shared with TRBD1. V trimming: 0 bases; J trimming: 4 bases; junction bases outside the gene matches: 5. CDR1 is MNHEY, CDR2 SMNVEV, per germline (reference sequence). This CDR3 has 16 residues. The CDR3 reads CASSLSGQGGLYGYTF. CDR3 sequence (DNA): TGTGCCAGCAGTTTATCTGGACAGGGGGGACTCTATGGCTACACCTTC.

The V call is TRBV6-1, the J call TRBJ1-3; perhaps TRBD1 as D (6 bases). Trimming took 2 bases from V and 3 from J, leaving 11 bases between them. Germline loops: CDR1 MNHNS, CDR2 SASEGT. The CDR3 length is 15 residues. The DNA for the CDR3 is TGTGCCAGCAGTGAATGGGGGCTAATTGGAAACACCATATATTTT. Translation gives CASSEWGLIGNTIYF.

The chain combines TRBV5-4 with TRBJ1-6; 8 nucleotides line up with TRBD1. Germline CDR1 SGHNT, CDR2 YYREEE (reference sequence). The trim removed 3 bases at V and 7 bases at J, leaving 6 bases unmatched. The CDR3 covers 15 residues. The CDR3 coding sequence is TGTGCCAGCAGCTCTCAGACAGGGGTGAATTCACCCCTCCACTTT. This encodes CASSSQTGVNSPLHF.

The chain couples TRBV5-1 to TRBJ1-2, with a tentative D call TRBD1 (6 bases). Germline V gene lookup returns CDR1 SGHRS and CDR2 YFSETQ. The germline V and J ends were trimmed by 0 bases and 6 bases, with 9 bases remaining between them. There are 13 residues in the CDR3. The CDR3 loop reads CASSLGDIDGYTF. DNA of the CDR3: TGCGCCAGCAGCTTGGGGGACATTGATGGCTACACCTTC.

This clone was recorded once. The gene calls are TRBV28 and TRBJ1-5, with TRBD1 matching 9 bases. The CDR3 covers 16 residues. Losses at the gene ends were 6 bases for V and 3 bases for J; bases not matched to a gene: 9. From germline, CDR1 is MDHEN and CDR2 SYDVKM. CDR3 nucleotide sequence: TGTGCCAGCAGACCCACGACAGGGGGGAACAATCAGCCCCAGCATTTT. It codes for CASRPTTGGNNQPQHF.

The genes are TRBV7-9 and TRBJ2-3; D is uncertain. In germline, CDR1 is SEHNR, CDR2 FQNEAQ (reference sequence). The CDR3 contains 15 residues. The V and J ends lost 5 bases and 0 bases respectively, with 12 bases between them. The CDR3: CASSLSLTSTDTQYF. The DNA for the CDR3 is TGTGCCAGCAGCCTATCCCTAACTAGCACAGATACGCAGTATTTT.